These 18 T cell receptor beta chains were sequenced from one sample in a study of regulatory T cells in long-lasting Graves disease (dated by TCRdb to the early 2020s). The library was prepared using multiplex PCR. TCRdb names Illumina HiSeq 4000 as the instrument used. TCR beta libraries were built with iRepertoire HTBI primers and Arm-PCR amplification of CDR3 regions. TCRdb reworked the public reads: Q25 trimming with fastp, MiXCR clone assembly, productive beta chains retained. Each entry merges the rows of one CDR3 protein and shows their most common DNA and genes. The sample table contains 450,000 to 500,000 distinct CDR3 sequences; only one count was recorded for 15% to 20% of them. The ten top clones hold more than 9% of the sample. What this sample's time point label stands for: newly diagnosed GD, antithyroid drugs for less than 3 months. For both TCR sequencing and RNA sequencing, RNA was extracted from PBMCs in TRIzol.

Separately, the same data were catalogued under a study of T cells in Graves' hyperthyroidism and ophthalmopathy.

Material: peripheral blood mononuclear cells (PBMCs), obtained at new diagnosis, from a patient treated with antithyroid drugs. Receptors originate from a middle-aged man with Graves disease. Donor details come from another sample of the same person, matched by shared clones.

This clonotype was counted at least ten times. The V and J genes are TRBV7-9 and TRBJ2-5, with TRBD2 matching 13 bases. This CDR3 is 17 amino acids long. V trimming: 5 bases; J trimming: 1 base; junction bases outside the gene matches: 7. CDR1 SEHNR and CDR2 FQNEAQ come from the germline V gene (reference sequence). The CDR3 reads CASSLGLAGKFQETQYF. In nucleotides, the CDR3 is TGTGCCAGCAGCCTGGGACTAGCGGGAAAGTTCCAAGAGACCCAGTACTTC.

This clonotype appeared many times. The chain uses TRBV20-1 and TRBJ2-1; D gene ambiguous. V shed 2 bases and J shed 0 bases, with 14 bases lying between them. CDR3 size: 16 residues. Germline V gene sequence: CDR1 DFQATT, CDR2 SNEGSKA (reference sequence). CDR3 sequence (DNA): TGCAGTGCTAGAACGTTCTCTGCGGCCTCCTACAATGAGCAGTTCTTC. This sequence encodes CSARTFSAASYNEQFF.

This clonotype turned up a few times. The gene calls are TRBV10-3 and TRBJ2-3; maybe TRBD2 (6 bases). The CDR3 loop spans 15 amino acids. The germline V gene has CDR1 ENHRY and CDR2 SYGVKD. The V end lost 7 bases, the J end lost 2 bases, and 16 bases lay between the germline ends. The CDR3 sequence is CAITGGANLTDTQYF. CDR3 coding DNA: TGTGCCATCACCGGAGGGGCTAATCTCACAGATACGCAGTATTTT.

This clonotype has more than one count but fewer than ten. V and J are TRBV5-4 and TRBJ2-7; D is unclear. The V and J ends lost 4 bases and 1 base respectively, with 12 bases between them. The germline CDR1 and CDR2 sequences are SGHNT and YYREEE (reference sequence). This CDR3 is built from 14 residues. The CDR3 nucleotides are TGTGCCAGCAGCCCGGCAGGAAAGTCCTACGAGCAGTACTTC. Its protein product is CASSPAGKSYEQYF.

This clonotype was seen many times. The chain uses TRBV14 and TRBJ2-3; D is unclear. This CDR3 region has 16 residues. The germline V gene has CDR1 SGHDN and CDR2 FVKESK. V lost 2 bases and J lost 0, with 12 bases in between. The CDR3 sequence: CASSQKSAMSTDTQYF. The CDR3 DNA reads TGTGCCAGCAGCCAAAAAAGCGCTATGAGCACAGATACGCAGTATTTT.

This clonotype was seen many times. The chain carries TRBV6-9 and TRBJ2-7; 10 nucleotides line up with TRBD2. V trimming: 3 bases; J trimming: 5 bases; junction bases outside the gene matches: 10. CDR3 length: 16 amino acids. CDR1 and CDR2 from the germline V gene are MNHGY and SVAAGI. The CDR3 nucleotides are TGTGCCAGCAGTTACTCCCAGCGGGAGGGCAACGACGAGCAGTACTTC. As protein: CASSYSQREGNDEQYF.

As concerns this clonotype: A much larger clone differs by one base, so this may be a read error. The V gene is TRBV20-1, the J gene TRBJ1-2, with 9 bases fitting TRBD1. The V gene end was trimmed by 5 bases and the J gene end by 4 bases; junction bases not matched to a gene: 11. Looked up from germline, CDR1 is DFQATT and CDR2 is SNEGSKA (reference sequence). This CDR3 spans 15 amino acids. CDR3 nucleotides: TGCAGTGCTGCATCGGGACAGGGAGGACCCTATGGCTACACCTTC. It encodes CSAASGQGGPYGYTF.

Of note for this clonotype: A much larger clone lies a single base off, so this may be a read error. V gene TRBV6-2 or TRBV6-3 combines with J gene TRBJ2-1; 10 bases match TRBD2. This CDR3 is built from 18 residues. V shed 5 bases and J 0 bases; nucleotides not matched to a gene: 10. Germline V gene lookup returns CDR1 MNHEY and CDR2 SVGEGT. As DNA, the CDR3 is TGTGCCAGCAGTCCAACCCGCGGACTAGCGGCCTCCTACAATGAGCAGTTCTTC. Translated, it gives CASSPTRGLAASYNEQFF.

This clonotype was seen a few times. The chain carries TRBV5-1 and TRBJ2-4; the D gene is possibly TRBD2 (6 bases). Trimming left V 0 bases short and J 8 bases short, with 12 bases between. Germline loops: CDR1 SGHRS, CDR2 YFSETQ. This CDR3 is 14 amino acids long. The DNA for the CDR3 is TGCGCCAGCAGCTTGGTGCTATGGAGGGACATTCAGTACTTC. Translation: CASSLVLWRDIQYF.

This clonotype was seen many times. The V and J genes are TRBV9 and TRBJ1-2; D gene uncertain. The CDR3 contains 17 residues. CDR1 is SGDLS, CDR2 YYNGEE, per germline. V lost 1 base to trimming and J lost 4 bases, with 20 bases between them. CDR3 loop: CASSVRMRPELSYGYTF. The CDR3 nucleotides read TGTGCCAGCAGCGTAAGGATGCGGCCAGAATTATCCTATGGCTACACCTTC.

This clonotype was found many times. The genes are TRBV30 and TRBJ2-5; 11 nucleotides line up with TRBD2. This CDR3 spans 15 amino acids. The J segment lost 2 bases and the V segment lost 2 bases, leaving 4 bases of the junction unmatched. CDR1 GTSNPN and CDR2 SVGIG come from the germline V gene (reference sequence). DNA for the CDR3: TGTGCCTGGAGTCCAACTAGCGGGGGACAAGAGACCCAGTACTTC. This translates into CAWSPTSGGQETQYF.

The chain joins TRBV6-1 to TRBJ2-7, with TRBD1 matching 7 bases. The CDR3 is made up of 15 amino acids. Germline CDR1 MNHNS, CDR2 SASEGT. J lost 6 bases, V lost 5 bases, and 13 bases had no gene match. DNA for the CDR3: TGTGCCAGCAGTCCTTCACAGGGGTGCTATTGCGAGCAGTACTTC. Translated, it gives CASSPSQGCYCEQYF.

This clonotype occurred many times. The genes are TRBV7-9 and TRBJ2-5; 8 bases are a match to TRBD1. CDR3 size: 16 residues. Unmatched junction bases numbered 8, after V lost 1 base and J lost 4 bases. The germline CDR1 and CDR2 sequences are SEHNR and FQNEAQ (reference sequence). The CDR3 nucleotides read TGTGCCAGCAGCTTAGTGGCAGGGGGCATTTTAGAGACCCAGTACTTC. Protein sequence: CASSLVAGGILETQYF. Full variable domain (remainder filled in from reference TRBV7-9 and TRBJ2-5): DTGVSQNPRHKITKRGQNVTFRCDPISEHNRLYWYRQTLGQGPEFLTYFQNEAQLEKSRLLSDRFSAERPKGSFSTLEIQRTEQGDSAMYLCASSLVAGGILETQYFGPGTRLLVL.

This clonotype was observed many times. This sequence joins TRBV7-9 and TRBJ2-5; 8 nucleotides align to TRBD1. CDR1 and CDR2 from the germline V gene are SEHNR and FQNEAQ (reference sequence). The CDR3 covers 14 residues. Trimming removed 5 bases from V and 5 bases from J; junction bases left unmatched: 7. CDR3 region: CASSTARGRETQYF. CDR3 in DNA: TGTGCCAGCAGCACCGCCAGGGGGCGGGAGACCCAGTACTTC.

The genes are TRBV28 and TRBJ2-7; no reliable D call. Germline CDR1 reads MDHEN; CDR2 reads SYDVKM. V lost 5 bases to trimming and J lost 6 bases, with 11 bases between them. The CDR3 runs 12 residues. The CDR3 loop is CASSPWWGEQYF. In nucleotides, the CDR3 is TGTGCCAGCAGTCCCTGGTGGGGCGAGCAGTACTTC.

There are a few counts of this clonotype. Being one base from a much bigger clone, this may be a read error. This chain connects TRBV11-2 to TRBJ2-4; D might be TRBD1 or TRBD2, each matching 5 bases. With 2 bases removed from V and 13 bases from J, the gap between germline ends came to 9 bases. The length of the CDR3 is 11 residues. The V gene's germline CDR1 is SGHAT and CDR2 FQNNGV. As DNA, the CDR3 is TGTGCCAGCAGCTTATCGGGACCGCAGTACTTC. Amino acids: CASSLSGPQYF.

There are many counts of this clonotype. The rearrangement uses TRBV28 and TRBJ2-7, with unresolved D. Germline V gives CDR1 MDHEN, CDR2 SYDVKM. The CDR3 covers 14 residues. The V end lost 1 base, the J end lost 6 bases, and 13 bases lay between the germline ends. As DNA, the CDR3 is TGTGCCAGCAGTTTATCGGAACATGGTCGCGAGCAGTACTTC. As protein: CASSLSEHGREQYF.

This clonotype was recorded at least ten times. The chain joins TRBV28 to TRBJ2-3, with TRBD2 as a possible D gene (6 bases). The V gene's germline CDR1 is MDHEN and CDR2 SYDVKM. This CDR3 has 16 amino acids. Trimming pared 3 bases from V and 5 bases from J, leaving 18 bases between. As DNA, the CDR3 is TGTGCCAGCAGTTTCCATGCAGTCGGCGGGAAAGATACGCAGTATTTT. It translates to CASSFHAVGGKDTQYF. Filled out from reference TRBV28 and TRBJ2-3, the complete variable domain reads DVKVTQSSRYLVKRTGEKVFLECVQDMDHENMFWYRQDPGLGLRLIYFSYDVKMKEKGDIPEGYSVSREKKERFSLILESASTNQTSMYLCASSFHAVGGKDTQYFGPGTRLTVL.